The T cell receptor (beta chain) under discussion was sequenced for a study of T cell responses to AZD1222 COVID-19 vaccine. Comments on this clone: The antigen remains unidentified. At one end the junction does not follow the germline gene, possibly because of a read error.

Overall study results and limits: Donors were largely white British and mainly female; clonal diversity was possibly underestimated. Targeting of unmutated variant regions was reportedly seen in nearly half of spike-specific TCRs.

CDR3 length: 15 amino acids. Germline V gene sequence: CDR1 MGHDK, CDR2 SYGVNS. Profiled with immunoSEQ multiplex PCR; TCRdb holds only in-frame clones, not every one. The sample lists around 130,000 clones, approximately 88% seen once, with over 15% in the top ten. This clonotype was obtained from an adult in good health. The specimen was peripheral blood, collected on day 0 of MenACWY control vaccination. The chain uses TRBV25-1 and TRBJ2-5, with a possible D match to TRBD1 (6 bases). CDR3 loop: CASSDASRGGEAQYF. CDR3 nucleotides: TGTGCCAGCAGTGACGCTAGCAGGGGCGGAGAGGCCCAGTACTTC. Filled out from reference TRBV25-1 and TRBJ2-5, the complete variable domain reads EADIYQTPRYLVIGTGKKITLECSQTMGHDKMYWYQQDPGMELHLIHYSYGVNSTEKGDLSSESTVSRIRTEHFPLTLESARPSHTSQYLCASSDASRGGEAQYFGPGTRLLVL.